Below, 30 T cell receptor beta chains from the same sample are listed, as sequenced in a study of T cells in localized non-small cell lung cancer. Measured with immunoSEQ multiplex PCR; TCRdb has only the in-frame clones, and not every one. The sample yields 20,000 or so clones, 90% seen once. The sample in question was peripheral blood, obtained before any cancer treatment. These TCRs come from a woman aged 35-75 years with stage I lung adenocarcinoma.

The CDR3 is CGISGSSEAFF. The CDR3 DNA reads as TGTGGGATTTCAGGGAGTTCTGAAGCTTTCTTT. The V and J genes are TRBV28 and TRBJ1-1; perhaps TRBD1 as D (5 bases). The length of the CDR3 is 11 residues. The germline V gene encodes CDR1 MDHEN and CDR2 SYDVKM.

This chain joins TRBV5-4 and TRBJ2-7; 7 nucleotides align to TRBD2. J lost 0 bases, V lost 0 bases, and 6 bases had no gene match. Germline CDR1 and CDR2: SGHNT and YYREEE (reference sequence). The CDR3 totals 16 residues. CDR3: CASSLVGGGPSYEQYF. For the CDR3, the DNA is TGTGCCAGCAGCTTGGTCGGGGGAGGGCCCTCCTACGAGCAGTACTTC.

The chain joins TRBV7-3 to TRBJ2-5; TRBD2 matches 8 bases. V lost 5 bases to trimming and J lost 2 bases; unmatched junction nucleotides: 13. The length of the CDR3 is 17 residues. Germline V gene data show CDR1 as SGHTA and CDR2 as FQGTGA. The CDR3 loop is CASSPGGGAGGQETQYF. CDR3 in DNA: TGTGCCAGCAGCCCCGGGGGCGGGGCGGGGGGACAAGAGACCCAGTACTTC.

The genes are TRBV10-2 and TRBJ2-3; D gene unclear. V shed 4 bases and J shed 2 bases, with 19 bases lying between them. CDR3 length: 17 amino acids. Per germline, CDR1 WSHSY and CDR2 SAAADI. The CDR3 spells CASSVSRSPRPTDTQYF. In DNA form, the CDR3 reads TGCGCCAGCAGTGTATCCAGGAGCCCCCGCCCCACAGATACGCAGTATTTT.

The chain couples TRBV10-3 to TRBJ2-1; 10 bases line up with TRBD2. The V and J ends lost 6 bases and 5 bases, in that order; junction bases with no gene match: 7. Per the germline V gene, CDR1 is ENHRY and CDR2 is SYGVKD. The CDR3 spans 15 residues. DNA of the CDR3: TGTGCCATCAGGCCCCTAGCGGGAGACAACAATGAGCAGTTCTTC. This sequence encodes CAIRPLAGDNNEQFF.

The chain joins TRBV19 to TRBJ2-1, with unresolved D. The CDR3 runs to 15 residues. The germline CDR1 and CDR2 sequences are LNHDA and SQIVND (reference sequence). V gave up 7 bases and J gave up 10 bases, with 23 bases separating them. This chain's CDR3 is CASTPSLTLLQEQFF. The CDR3 DNA reads as TGTGCCAGTACCCCGAGCTTAACCTTGCTACAGGAGCAGTTCTTC.

The J gene is TRBJ1-5, the V gene TRBV19; TRBD1 matches 9 bases. The germline CDR1 and CDR2 sequences are LNHDA and SQIVND (reference sequence). The CDR3 spans 17 residues. The ends lost 7 bases at V and 0 bases at J; junction bases unmatched: 10. DNA for the CDR3: TGTGCCAGTACCTCCGGGACAGGGTCATATAGCAATCAGCCCCAGCATTTT. Translation: CASTSGTGSYSNQPQHF. The whole variable domain, remainder taken from reference TRBV19 and TRBJ1-5, is DGGITQSPKYLFRKEGQNVTLSCEQNLNHDAMYWYRQDPGQGLRLIYYSQIVNDFQKGDIAEGYSVSREKKESFPLTVTSAQKNPTAFYLCASTSGTGSYSNQPQHFGDGTRLSIL.

The chain carries TRBV6-1 and TRBJ1-4; 8 positions match TRBD1. V shed 2 bases, J shed 1 base, and the junction held 3 bases outside the gene matches. The CDR3 spans 16 residues. From germline, CDR1 is MNHNS and CDR2 SASEGT. The CDR3 DNA sequence: TGTGCCAGCAGTGAACAGGGGGCGGGAACTAATGAAAAACTGTTTTTT. Protein: CASSEQGAGTNEKLFF.

In DNA form, the CDR3 reads TGTGCCAGCGGACCGACAGGGTCGGGAAACGCTGAAGCTTTCTTT. It specifies CASGPTGSGNAEAFF. The chain links TRBV21-1 to TRBJ1-1; the table's TRBD1 call for D was not verified on the DNA. TRBV21-1 counts as a pseudogene. The CDR3 is 15 residues long.

V and J are TRBV30 and TRBJ2-4; 8 positions match TRBD1. The germline CDR1 and CDR2 sequences are GTSNPN and SVGIG (reference sequence). The length of the CDR3 is 14 residues. V was clipped by 1 base and J by 7 bases; unmatched bases: 6. The CDR3 loop is CAWSAGQGSNIQYF. CDR3 bases: TGTGCCTGGAGTGCCGGACAGGGTAGTAACATTCAGTACTTC.

The chain joins TRBV10-3 to TRBJ2-1; 10 positions match TRBD2. The CDR3 consists of 15 residues. The germline V gene has CDR1 ENHRY and CDR2 SYGVKD. V lost 2 bases to trimming and J lost 6 bases; unmatched junction nucleotides: 4. CDR3 loop: CAISEAPSGSNEQFF. Written as DNA, the CDR3 is TGTGCCATCAGTGAGGCCCCTAGCGGGAGCAATGAGCAGTTCTTC.

Turning to this clone: The junction departs from the called germline gene at one end, perhaps through a read error. Within the sample, other DNA sequences also encode this same CDR3. The rearrangement uses TRBV25-1 and TRBJ1-2; maybe TRBD1 (5 bases). Per the germline V gene, CDR1 is MGHDK and CDR2 is SYGVNS. The CDR3 totals 15 residues. CDR3 sequence: CASSEYTRGTSGYTF. Here the CDR3 DNA reads TGCGCCAGCAGTGAATATACGCGGGGGACCAGTGGCTACACCTTC.

The chain uses TRBV30 and TRBJ1-5; D is unresolved. The V gene lost 3 bases and the J gene lost 10 bases, with 16 bases spanning the gap. The CDR3 is 13 residues long. The germline gives CDR1 GTSNPN, CDR2 SVGIG (reference sequence). The CDR3 reads CAWRAAPSGPQHF. The CDR3 DNA sequence: TGTGCCTGGAGGGCAGCTCCGAGCGGACCCCAGCATTTT.

The chain couples TRBV7-2 to TRBJ1-5, with 10 bases matching TRBD1. The CDR3 loop spans 16 amino acids. The V gene's germline CDR1 is SGHTA and CDR2 FQGNSA. The J segment lost 3 bases and the V segment lost 4 bases, leaving 6 bases of the junction unmatched. Here the CDR3 DNA reads TGTGCCAGCAGCTACTCCGGGACAGGGGCCAATCAGCCCCAGCATTTT. As protein: CASSYSGTGANQPQHF.

This clone was observed a few times. V and J are TRBV7-8 and TRBJ2-7; 7 bases line up with TRBD2. The CDR3 runs 14 residues. Per germline, CDR1 SGHVS and CDR2 FQNEAQ. The V segment lost 3 bases and the J segment 3 bases; nucleotides outside the gene matches: 5. This CDR3 reads CASSFGGSHYEQYF. Written as DNA, the CDR3 is TGTGCCAGCAGCTTTGGCGGGAGCCACTACGAGCAGTACTTC. The entire variable domain, with the rest obtained from reference TRBV7-8 and TRBJ2-7, is as follows: GAGVSQSPRYKVAKRGQDVALRCDPISGHVSLFWYQQALGQGPEFLTYFQNEAQLDKSGLPSDRFFAERPEGSVSTLKIQRTQQEDSAVYLCASSFGGSHYEQYFGPGTRLTVT.

This clone has more than one count but fewer than ten. J is TRBJ1-2 and V is TRBV29-1; a possible D gene is TRBD1 (5 bases). Germline CDR1 SQVTM, CDR2 ANQGSEA. The V and J ends lost 4 bases and 8 bases respectively, with 8 bases between them. The length of the CDR3 is 10 residues. This CDR3 is CSVAQEGYTF. CDR3 coding DNA: TGCAGCGTTGCACAGGAGGGCTACACCTTC.

This clone was counted a few times. The chain carries TRBV27 and TRBJ2-7; 8 positions agree with TRBD1. The trim removed 6 bases at V and 6 bases at J, leaving 7 bases unmatched. The germline gives CDR1 MNHEY, CDR2 SMNVEV (reference sequence). The CDR3 extends over 13 amino acids. This CDR3 is CASSQGARFEQYF. CDR3 coding DNA: TGTGCCAGCAGCCAGGGGGCTAGATTCGAGCAGTACTTC.

This chain uses TRBV4-1 with TRBJ1-2; TRBD1 matches at 8 bases. Unmatched junction bases numbered 7, after V lost 4 bases and J lost 6 bases. Per the germline V gene, CDR1 is MGHRA and CDR2 is YSYEKL. This CDR3 comprises 14 residues. Written as DNA, the CDR3 is TGCGCCAGCAGCCTTACAGGGGGAGCAAATGGCTACACCTTC. This translates into CASSLTGGANGYTF.

This chain uses TRBV27 with TRBJ1-5, with a tentative D call TRBD1 (6 bases). The V gene lost 3 bases and the J gene lost 4 bases, with 10 bases spanning the gap. Germline CDR1 MNHEY, CDR2 SMNVEV (reference sequence). This CDR3 comprises 14 residues. Written as DNA, the CDR3 is TGTGCCAGCAGTTTGTCAGGGGTAAATCAGCCCCAGCATTTT. It translates to CASSLSGVNQPQHF.

The J gene is TRBJ2-7, the V gene TRBV7-9, with D unclear. Trimming removed 1 base at V and 1 base at J, with 11 bases between. This CDR3 has 15 residues. Germline V CDR1 and CDR2: SEHNR, FQNEAQ (reference sequence). The DNA for the CDR3 is TGTGCCAGCAGCTTAGGTTTTAGTCTGTCCTACGAGCAGTACTTC. Residues: CASSLGFSLSYEQYF.

The gene calls are TRBV9 and TRBJ2-3; no reliable D call. V was trimmed by 0 bases and J by 6 bases, leaving 8 bases between them. CDR3 length: 13 amino acids. Germline V CDR1 and CDR2: SGDLS, YYNGEE. The CDR3 DNA reads TGTGCCAGCAGCGTAGACCCGCCCGATACGCAGTATTTT. It specifies CASSVDPPDTQYF. Drawing the rest from reference TRBV9 and TRBJ2-3, the complete variable domain is DSGVTQTPKHLITATGQRVTLRCSPRSGDLSVYWYQQSLDQGLQFLIQYYNGEERAKGNILERFSAQQFPDLHSELNLSSLELGDSALYFCASSVDPPDTQYFGPGTRLTVL.

This sequence joins TRBV10-3 and TRBJ1-5; a possible D gene is TRBD1 (6 bases). Germline-derived CDR1 and CDR2 are ENHRY and SYGVKD. The CDR3 sequence is 13 residues long. Between the trimmed V and J ends, which lost 2 bases and 6 bases, there was a span of 8 bases. As DNA, the CDR3 is TGTGCCATCAGTGAGCGAGGGGGTCAGCCCCAGCATTTT. It yields the protein CAISERGGQPQHF.

This CDR3 is CATSSGENTGELFF. The CDR3 coding sequence is TGTGCCACATCAAGCGGGGAGAACACCGGGGAGCTGTTTTTT. V and J are TRBV11-2 and TRBJ2-2; 7 bases align to TRBD2. With V trimmed by 10 bases and J by 1 base, 6 bases remained unmatched. Germline V gives CDR1 SGHAT, CDR2 FQNNGV. The CDR3 is 14 amino acids.

V and J are TRBV13 and TRBJ1-5; TRBD1 might be the D (5 bases). CDR3 size: 17 residues. Germline assignment: CDR1 PRHDT and CDR2 FYEKMQ (reference sequence). V lost 6 bases to trimming and J lost 2 bases, with 20 bases between them. The CDR3 coding sequence is TGTGCCAGCAGTTTCCAAGGTCTGGGGGGTCGCAATCAGCCCCAGCATTTT. Protein: CASSFQGLGGRNQPQHF.

The V gene is TRBV9, the J gene TRBJ2-1; D may match TRBD1 or TRBD2 (5 bases each). The germline V gene encodes CDR1 SGDLS and CDR2 YYNGEE. The CDR3 is 14 amino acids. The V end lost 1 base, the J end lost 3 bases, and 8 bases lay between the germline ends. The CDR3 sequence is CASSVRGDYNEQFF. CDR3 nucleotide sequence: TGTGCCAGCAGCGTAAGAGGGGACTACAATGAGCAGTTCTTC. Variable domain in full (rest from reference TRBV9 and TRBJ2-1): DSGVTQTPKHLITATGQRVTLRCSPRSGDLSVYWYQQSLDQGLQFLIQYYNGEERAKGNILERFSAQQFPDLHSELNLSSLELGDSALYFCASSVRGDYNEQFFGPGTRLTVL.

The chain is built from TRBV28 and TRBJ2-5, with TRBD1 matching over 7 bases. With V trimmed by 6 bases and J by 5 bases, 12 bases remained unmatched. The CDR3 runs 15 residues. Germline V gives CDR1 MDHEN, CDR2 SYDVKM. This chain's CDR3 is CASSFSPGQRETQYF. CDR3 DNA: TGTGCCAGCAGCTTTTCCCCGGGACAGAGGGAGACCCAGTACTTC.

The J gene is TRBJ2-7, the V gene TRBV18; the match to TRBD2 covers 9 bases. The CDR3 sequence is 15 residues long. CDR1 is KGHSH, CDR2 LQKENI, per germline. The junction had 8 bases not matched to a gene; V was cut back by 4 bases and J by 4 bases. CDR3 DNA sequence: TGTGCCAGCTCACAGGGGAGCGGGAGGACTTACGAGCAGTACTTC. This gives the protein CASSQGSGRTYEQYF.

The chain is built from TRBV7-2 and TRBJ1-5; perhaps TRBD1 as D (6 bases). The V gene's germline CDR1 is SGHTA and CDR2 FQGNSA. CDR3 size: 13 residues. Trimming removed 5 bases at V and 4 bases at J, with 9 bases between. DNA for the CDR3: TGTGCCAGCAGCCTGACAGGTAATCAGCCCCAGCATTTT. This codes for CASSLTGNQPQHF.

The rearrangement links TRBV5-8 to TRBJ2-7; no firm D call. The germline V and J ends were trimmed by 0 bases and 1 base, with 5 bases remaining between them. The CDR3 sequence is 13 residues long. Germline V gives CDR1 SGHTS, CDR2 YDEGEE. The CDR3 reads CASSLGRSYEQYF. CDR3 DNA: TGTGCCAGCAGCTTGGGGCGGTCCTACGAGCAGTACTTC.

The chain carries TRBV28 and TRBJ1-2; tentative D call: TRBD1 (5 bases). Germline CDR1 is MDHEN and CDR2 is SYDVKM. The CDR3 sequence is 15 residues long. V was pared by 2 bases and J by 3 bases, with 13 bases between. The CDR3 loop is CASSLGRDGHYGYTF. The CDR3 nucleotides read TGTGCCAGCAGTTTAGGGCGGGACGGACACTATGGCTACACCTTC.